The entry below gives a single TCR beta chain sequence along with its context. These data are taken from a study of blood T cell repertoires in COVID-19. The overall study: Spain, Italy and the United States supplied samples that represented acute and convalescent COVID-19. T cells, B-cell-depleted T cells, or PBMCs provided the cDNA or gDNA that served as material.

In the original processing: For nucleated cells, counts were estimated from reference gene primer amplification. Clones were read by immunoSEQ multiplex PCR, and TCRdb kept only the in-frame ones, dropping some. V and J calls and clone size are as listed in that table; D and trimming were resolved from the DNA. The repertoire holds about 32,000 clones, approximately 95% seen once, with around 0.9% in the top ten. V dropped 3 bases and J dropped 6 bases, with 15 bases sitting between them. The CDR3 is 15 residues long. Germline V lookup: CDR1 MNHNS, CDR2 SASEGT. Sequencing was done on a sample of peripheral blood. The sequence came from a male donor with active COVID-19. The chain combines TRBV6-1 with TRBJ2-1, with a tentative D call TRBD2 (5 bases). The CDR3, as DNA: TGTGCCAGCAGTGATACCGGGATGAACCCCAATGAGCAGTTCTTC. This encodes CASSDTGMNPNEQFF.